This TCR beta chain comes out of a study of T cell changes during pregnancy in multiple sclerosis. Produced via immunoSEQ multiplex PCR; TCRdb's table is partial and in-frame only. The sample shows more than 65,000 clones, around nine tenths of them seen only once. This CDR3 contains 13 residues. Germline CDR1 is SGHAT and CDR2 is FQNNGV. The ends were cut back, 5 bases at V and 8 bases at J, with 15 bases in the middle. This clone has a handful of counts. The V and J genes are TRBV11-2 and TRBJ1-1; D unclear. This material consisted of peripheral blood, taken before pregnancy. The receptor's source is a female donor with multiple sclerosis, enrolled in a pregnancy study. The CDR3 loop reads CASSRTFEVEAFF. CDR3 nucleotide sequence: TGTGCCAGCAGCAGAACTTTCGAGGTAGAAGCTTTCTTT.